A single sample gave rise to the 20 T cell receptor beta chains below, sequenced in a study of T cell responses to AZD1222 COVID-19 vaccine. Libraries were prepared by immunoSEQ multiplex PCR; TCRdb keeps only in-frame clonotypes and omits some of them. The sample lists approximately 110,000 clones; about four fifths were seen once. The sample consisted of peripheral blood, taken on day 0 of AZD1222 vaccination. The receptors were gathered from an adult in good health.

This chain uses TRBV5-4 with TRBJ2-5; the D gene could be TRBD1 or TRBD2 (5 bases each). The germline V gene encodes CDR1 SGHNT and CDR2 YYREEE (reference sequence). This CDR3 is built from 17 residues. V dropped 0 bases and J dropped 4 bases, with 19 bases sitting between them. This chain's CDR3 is CASSLGPRELGRETQYF. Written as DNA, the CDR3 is TGTGCCAGCAGCTTGGGCCCCAGGGAGTTGGGACGAGAGACCCAGTACTTC.

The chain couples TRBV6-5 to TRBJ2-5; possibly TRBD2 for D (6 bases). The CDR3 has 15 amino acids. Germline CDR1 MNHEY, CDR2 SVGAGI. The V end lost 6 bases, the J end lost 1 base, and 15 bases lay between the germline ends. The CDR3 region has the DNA TGTGCCAGCAGGGCCGGCGGGGTTGGCCAAGAGACCCAGTACTTC. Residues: CASRAGGVGQETQYF.

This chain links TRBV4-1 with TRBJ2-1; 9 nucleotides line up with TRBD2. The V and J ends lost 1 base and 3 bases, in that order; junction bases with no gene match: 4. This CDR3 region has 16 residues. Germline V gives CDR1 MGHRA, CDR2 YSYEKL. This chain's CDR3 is CASSQVASGDYNEQFF. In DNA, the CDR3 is TGCGCCAGCAGCCAAGTGGCTAGCGGGGACTACAATGAGCAGTTCTTC.

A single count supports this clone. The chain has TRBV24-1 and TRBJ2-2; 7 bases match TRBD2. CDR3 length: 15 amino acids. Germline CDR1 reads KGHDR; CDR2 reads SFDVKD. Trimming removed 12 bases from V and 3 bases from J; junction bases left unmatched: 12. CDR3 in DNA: TGTGCCCCTCGTGAACGTGGGGGGGACACCGGGGAGCTGTTTTTT. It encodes CAPRERGGDTGELFF.

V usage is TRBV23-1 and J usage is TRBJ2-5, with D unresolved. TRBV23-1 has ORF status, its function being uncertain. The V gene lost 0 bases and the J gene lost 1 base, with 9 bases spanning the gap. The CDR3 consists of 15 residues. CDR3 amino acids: CASSQSVLLQETQYF. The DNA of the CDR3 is TGCGCCAGCAGTCAATCCGTCCTTCTCCAAGAGACCCAGTACTTC.

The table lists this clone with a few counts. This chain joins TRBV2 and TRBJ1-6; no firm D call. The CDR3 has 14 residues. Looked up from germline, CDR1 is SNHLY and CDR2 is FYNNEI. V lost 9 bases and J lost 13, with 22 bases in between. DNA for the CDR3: TGTGCCAGTATCGACTACGACGGCTTCAAGCCCCTCCACTTT. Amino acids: CASIDYDGFKPLHF.

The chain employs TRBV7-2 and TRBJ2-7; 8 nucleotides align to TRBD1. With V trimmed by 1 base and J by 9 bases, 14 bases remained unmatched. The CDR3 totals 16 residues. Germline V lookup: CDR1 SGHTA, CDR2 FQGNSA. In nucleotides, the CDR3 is TGTGCCAGCAGCTTAGGCCGAGCCGGGACAGGCGGCGGGCAGTACTTC. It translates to CASSLGRAGTGGGQYF.

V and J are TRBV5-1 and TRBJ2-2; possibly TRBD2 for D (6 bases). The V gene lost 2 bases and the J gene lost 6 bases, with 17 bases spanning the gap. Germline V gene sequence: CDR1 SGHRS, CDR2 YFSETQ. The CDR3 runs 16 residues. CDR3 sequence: CASSLNSDPGAGELFF. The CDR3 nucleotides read TGCGCCAGCAGCTTAAATTCAGATCCGGGGGCCGGGGAGCTGTTTTTT.

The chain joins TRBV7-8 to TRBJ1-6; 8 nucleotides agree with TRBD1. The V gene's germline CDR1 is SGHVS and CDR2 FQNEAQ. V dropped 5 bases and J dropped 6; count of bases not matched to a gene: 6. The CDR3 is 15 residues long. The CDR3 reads CASSEGQGPNSPLHF. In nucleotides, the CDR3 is TGTGCCAGCAGCGAAGGACAGGGACCTAATTCACCCCTCCACTTT.

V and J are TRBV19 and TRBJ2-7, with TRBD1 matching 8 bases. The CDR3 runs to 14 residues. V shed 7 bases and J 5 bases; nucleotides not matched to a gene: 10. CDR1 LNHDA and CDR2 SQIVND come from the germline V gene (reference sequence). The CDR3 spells CASNPRTGSHEQYF. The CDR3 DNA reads TGTGCCAGTAATCCGCGGACAGGGAGCCACGAGCAGTACTTC. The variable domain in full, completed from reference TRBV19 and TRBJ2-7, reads DGGITQSPKYLFRKEGQNVTLSCEQNLNHDAMYWYRQDPGQGLRLIYYSQIVNDFQKGDIAEGYSVSREKKESFPLTVTSAQKNPTAFYLCASNPRTGSHEQYFGPGTRLTVT.

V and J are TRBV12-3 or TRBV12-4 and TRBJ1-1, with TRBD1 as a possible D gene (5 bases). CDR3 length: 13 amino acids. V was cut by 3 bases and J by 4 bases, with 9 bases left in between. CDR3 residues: CASSLVGPTEAFF. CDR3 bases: TGTGCCAGCAGTTTGGTGGGGCCCACTGAAGCTTTCTTT.

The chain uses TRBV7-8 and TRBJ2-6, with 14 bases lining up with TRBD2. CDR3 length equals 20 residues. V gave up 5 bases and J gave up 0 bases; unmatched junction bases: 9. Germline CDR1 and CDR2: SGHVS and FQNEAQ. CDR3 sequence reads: CASSLPGLAGVYSGANVLTF. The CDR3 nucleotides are TGTGCCAGCAGCCTCCCGGGACTAGCGGGGGTGTACTCTGGGGCCAACGTCCTGACTTTC.

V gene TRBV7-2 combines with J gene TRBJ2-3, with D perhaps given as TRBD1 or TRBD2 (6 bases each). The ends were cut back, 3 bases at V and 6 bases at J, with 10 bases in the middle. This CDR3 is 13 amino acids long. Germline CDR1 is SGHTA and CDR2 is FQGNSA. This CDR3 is CASSFWGADTQYF. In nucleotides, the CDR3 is TGTGCCAGCAGCTTTTGGGGGGCGGATACGCAGTATTTT.

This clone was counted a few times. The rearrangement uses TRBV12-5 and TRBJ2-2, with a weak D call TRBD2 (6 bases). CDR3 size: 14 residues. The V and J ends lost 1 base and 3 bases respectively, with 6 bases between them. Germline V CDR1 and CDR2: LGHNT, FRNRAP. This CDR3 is CASGLAGDTGELFF. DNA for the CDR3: TGTGCTAGTGGTTTGGCGGGGGACACCGGGGAGCTGTTTTTT.

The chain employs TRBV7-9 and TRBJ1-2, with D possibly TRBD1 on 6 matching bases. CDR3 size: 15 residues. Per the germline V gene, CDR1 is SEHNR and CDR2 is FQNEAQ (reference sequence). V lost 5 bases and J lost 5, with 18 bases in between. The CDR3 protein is CASSPEGGRRYGYTF. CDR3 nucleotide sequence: TGTGCCAGCAGCCCGGAAGGGGGGCGCCGTTATGGCTACACCTTC.

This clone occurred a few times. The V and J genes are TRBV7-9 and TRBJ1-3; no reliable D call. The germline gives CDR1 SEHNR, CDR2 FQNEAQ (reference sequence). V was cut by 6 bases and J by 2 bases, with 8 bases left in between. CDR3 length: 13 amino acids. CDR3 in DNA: TGTGCCAGCAGGGGTACCACTGGAAACACCATATATTTT. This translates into CASRGTTGNTIYF.

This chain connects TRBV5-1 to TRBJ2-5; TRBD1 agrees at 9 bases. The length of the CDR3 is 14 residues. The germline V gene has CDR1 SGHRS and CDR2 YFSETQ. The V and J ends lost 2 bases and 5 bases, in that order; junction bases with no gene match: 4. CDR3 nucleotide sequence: TGCGCCAGCAGCTTTCCGGGACAGGGTGAGACCCAGTACTTC. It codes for CASSFPGQGETQYF. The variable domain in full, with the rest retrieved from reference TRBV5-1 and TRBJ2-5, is KAGVTQTPRYLIKTRGQQVTLSCSPISGHRSVSWYQQTPGQGLQFLFEYFSETQRNKGNFPGRFSGRQFSNSRSEMNVSTLELGDSALYLCASSFPGQGETQYFGPGTRLLVL.

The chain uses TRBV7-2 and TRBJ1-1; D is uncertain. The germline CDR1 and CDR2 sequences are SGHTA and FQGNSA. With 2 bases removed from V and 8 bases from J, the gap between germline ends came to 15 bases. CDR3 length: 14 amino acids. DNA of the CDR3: TGTGCCAGCAGCTTAACTCCGTACCTGGTGGAAGCTTTCTTT. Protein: CASSLTPYLVEAFF.

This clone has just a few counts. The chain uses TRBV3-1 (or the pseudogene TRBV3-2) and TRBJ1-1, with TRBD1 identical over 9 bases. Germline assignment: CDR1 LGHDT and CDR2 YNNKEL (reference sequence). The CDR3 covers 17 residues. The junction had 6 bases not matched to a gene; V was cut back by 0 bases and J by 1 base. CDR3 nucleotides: TGTGCCAGCAGCCAAGACCCCGGGACAGGGAGGAACACTGAAGCTTTCTTT. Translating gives CASSQDPGTGRNTEAFF.

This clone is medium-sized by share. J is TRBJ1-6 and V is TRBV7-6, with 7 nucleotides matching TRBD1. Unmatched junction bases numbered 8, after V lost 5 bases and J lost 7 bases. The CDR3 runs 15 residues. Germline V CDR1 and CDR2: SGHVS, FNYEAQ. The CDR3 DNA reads TGTGCCAGCAGCGCAACAGGGGTTTACAATTCACCCCTCCACTTT. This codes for CASSATGVYNSPLHF.